One and the same sample provided the 11 T cell receptor beta chains below, sequenced in a study of T cell responses to AZD1222 COVID-19 vaccine. Only in-frame clones appear in the TCRdb table, and some are missing; sequencing was by immunoSEQ multiplex PCR. This table has 150,000 or so clones, about 91% appearing once. Sample: peripheral blood, taken 28 days after the second AZD1222 dose. The receptors derive from an adult who received the AZD1222 COVID-19 vaccine.

This clone was recorded once. V is TRBV29-1 and J is TRBJ2-3; the match to TRBD1 covers 8 bases. Germline CDR1 SQVTM, CDR2 ANQGSEA. Trimming cost V 0 bases and J 3 bases; bases outside gene matches: 8. The CDR3 runs to 16 residues. The CDR3 sequence is CSVEDAGGRGTDTQYF. For the CDR3, the DNA is TGCAGCGTTGAAGATGCAGGGGGCAGAGGGACAGATACGCAGTATTTT.

V is TRBV6-2 or TRBV6-3 and J is TRBJ2-7, with TRBD1 matching over 7 bases. There are 14 residues in the CDR3. CDR1 is MNHEY and CDR2 is SVGEGT in the germline V gene. V dropped 4 bases and J dropped 3; count of bases not matched to a gene: 6. The CDR3 spells CASSFGTALYEQYF. The CDR3 DNA sequence: TGTGCCAGCAGTTTTGGGACAGCCCTCTACGAGCAGTACTTC.

The V call is TRBV7-8, the J call TRBJ2-5; 7 bases match TRBD2. This CDR3 is built from 15 residues. The V and J ends lost 5 bases and 1 base, in that order; junction bases with no gene match: 7. Per germline, CDR1 SGHVS and CDR2 FQNEAQ. CDR3 bases: TGTGCCAGCAGCCCTACCCGGACTAGCCAAGAGACCCAGTACTTC. Protein sequence: CASSPTRTSQETQYF.

The chain is built from TRBV4-2 and TRBJ2-1; TRBD2 might be the D (6 bases). With 0 bases removed from V and 6 bases from J, the gap between germline ends came to 18 bases. The CDR3 length is 17 residues. The V gene's germline CDR1 is LGHNA and CDR2 YNFKEQ. CDR3 DNA: TGTGCCAGCAGCCAAGATGATAGGACTATCGCCCTCAATGAGCAGTTCTTC. Protein: CASSQDDRTIALNEQFF.

This rearrangement joins TRBV20-1 to TRBJ1-5; D gene unclear. Germline loops: CDR1 DFQATT, CDR2 SNEGSKA (reference sequence). Trimming removed 3 bases from V and 0 bases from J, with 15 bases in between. The CDR3 is made up of 16 amino acids. CDR3: CSASWADRYSNQPQHF. The DNA of the CDR3 is TGCAGTGCTAGTTGGGCAGACCGTTATAGCAATCAGCCCCAGCATTTT.

This chain uses TRBV30 with TRBJ1-5; 12 bases match TRBD1. The CDR3 runs 14 residues. The germline gives CDR1 GTSNPN, CDR2 SVGIG (reference sequence). With V trimmed by 3 bases and J by 11 bases, 8 bases remained unmatched. CDR3 residues: CAWSQGTGGATQHF. The CDR3 nucleotides are TGTGCCTGGAGCCAAGGGACAGGGGGCGCGACCCAGCATTTT.

V gene TRBV2 combines with J gene TRBJ1-5, with a weak D call TRBD1 (5 bases). Trimming stripped 7 bases from V and 4 bases from J, with 11 bases between. CDR3 size: 13 residues. From germline, CDR1 is SNHLY and CDR2 FYNNEI. The CDR3 region has the DNA TGTGCCAGCACCCCGGGACGAAATCAGCCCCAGCATTTT. This gives the protein CASTPGRNQPQHF.

V gene TRBV24-1 combines with J gene TRBJ1-3, with 9 bases that match TRBD1. The V gene's germline CDR1 is KGHDR and CDR2 SFDVKD. This CDR3 is built from 15 residues. V was clipped by 3 bases and J by 6 bases; unmatched bases: 5. Here the CDR3 reads CATSDPRDRENTIYF. CDR3 DNA sequence: TGTGCCACCAGTGATCCCCGGGACAGGGAAAACACCATATATTTT.

The chain couples TRBV30 to TRBJ1-5, with D possibly matching TRBD1 (6 bases). Trimming removed 3 bases from V and 5 bases from J, with 17 bases in between. The CDR3 has 15 amino acids. CDR1 and CDR2 (germline): GTSNPN, SVGIG (reference sequence). This chain's CDR3 is CAWRLAQGLDQPQHF. As DNA, the CDR3 is TGTGCCTGGAGGCTCGCCCAGGGGTTGGATCAGCCCCAGCATTTT. The full variable domain, in which reference TRBV30 and TRBJ1-5 provide the parts outside the CDR3, is SQTIHQWPATLVQPVGSPLSLECTVEGTSNPNLYWYRQAAGRGLQLLFYSVGIGQISSEVPQNLSASRPQDRQFILSSKKLLLSDSGFYLCAWRLAQGLDQPQHFGDGTRLSIL.

This clone was recorded once. The V call is TRBV2, the J call TRBJ1-5; no clear D. The CDR3 loop spans 15 amino acids. Trimming pared 7 bases from V and 2 bases from J, leaving 15 bases between. CDR1 is SNHLY, CDR2 FYNNEI, per germline. CDR3 region: CASTTDTSGNQPQHF. Written as DNA, the CDR3 is TGTGCCAGCACCACCGACACCTCCGGCAATCAGCCCCAGCATTTT.

This chain uses TRBV11-2 with TRBJ1-1; the D gene is possibly TRBD1 (6 bases). V lost 3 bases to trimming and J lost 0 bases, with 11 bases between them. The CDR3 spans 15 residues. The germline CDR1 and CDR2 sequences are SGHAT and FQNNGV. The CDR3 is CASSFDRFMNTEAFF. The CDR3 coding sequence is TGTGCCAGCAGCTTTGACAGGTTCATGAACACTGAAGCTTTCTTT.